Below are 28 T cell receptor beta chains sequenced from a single sample in a study of CD8 T cells in cerebrospinal fluid in Alzheimer's disease (dated by TCRdb to 2019 to 2021). The library was made by 10x single-cell sequencing. Instrument on record: NextSeq 550. TCRdb reprocessed the reads, so every CDR3 protein sequence counts as one entry and DNA is not shown. The data table for this sample lists 880 or so distinct CDR3 sequences. Approximately 10% of the sample is taken by the ten largest. Source material: cerebrospinal fluid. Receptor source: a human donor with Parkinson's disease.

CDR3 residues: CASSLLTSGSSYNEQYF. The V call is TRBV7-8, the J call TRBJ2-3; without DNA, the TCRdb call of TRBD2 cannot be checked. The CDR3 loop spans 17 amino acids. From germline, CDR1 is SGHVS and CDR2 FQNEAQ.

This clonotype is called large based on its frequency. This chain joins TRBV6-6 and TRBJ2-2; as DNA is missing, the TRBD1 call by TCRdb cannot be tested. Per germline, CDR1 MNHNY and CDR2 SVGAGI (reference sequence). This CDR3 region has 15 residues. This CDR3 is CASSTPWGGTGELFF.

This clonotype is called large (0.1 to 1%) based on its frequency. The J gene is TRBJ1-5, the V gene TRBV7-2. Germline V gene lookup returns CDR1 SGHTA and CDR2 FQGNSA. CDR3 length: 12 amino acids. CDR3 residues: CASSHITKPQHF.

This clonotype shows up as medium-sized by frequency. The rearrangement uses TRBV20-1 and TRBJ2-2; lacking DNA, the TRBD2 call made by TCRdb goes unchecked. From germline, CDR1 is DFQATT and CDR2 SNEGSKA (reference sequence). CDR3 length equals 15 residues. The CDR3 protein is CSASTSGIVTGELFF.

In terms of frequency, this clonotype is large. The chain carries TRBV20-1 and TRBJ2-7; TCRdb picks TRBD2, but there is no DNA to check that call. There are 15 residues in the CDR3. CDR1 is DFQATT, CDR2 SNEGSKA, per germline (reference sequence). The CDR3 loop is CSAELSGLAIYEQYF.

Considering frequency, this clonotype is medium-sized. This chain links TRBV27 with TRBJ2-5. Germline lookup yields CDR1 MNHEY and CDR2 SMNVEV (reference sequence). The CDR3 contains 11 residues. CDR3 region: CASSLPETQYF.

This clonotype is classed as large by frequency. This chain links TRBV28 with TRBJ1-5; TCRdb reports TRBD1, a call that lacks DNA to check it against. This CDR3 is 12 amino acids long. Germline CDR1 is MDHEN and CDR2 is SYDVKM. The CDR3 spells CASSSGGQPQHF. The variable domain in full, completed from reference TRBV28 and TRBJ1-5, reads DVKVTQSSRYLVKRTGEKVFLECVQDMDHENMFWYRQDPGLGLRLIYFSYDVKMKEKGDIPEGYSVSREKKERFSLILESASTNQTSMYLCASSSGGQPQHFGDGTRLSIL.

This clonotype registers medium-sized by frequency. The chain combines TRBV20-1 with TRBJ2-7; TCRdb outputs TRBD1, but without DNA this stays unchecked. Germline V CDR1 and CDR2: DFQATT, SNEGSKA (reference sequence). This CDR3 comprises 15 residues. CDR3 protein: CSARDLRQGGHEQYF.

This clonotype is large by frequency. The gene calls are TRBV7-3 and TRBJ2-1; the D gene TCRdb calls, TRBD1, cannot be checked with no DNA. Germline CDR1 reads SGHTA; CDR2 reads FQGTGA. CDR3 length equals 17 residues. CDR3 protein: CASSPSRRGTYYNEQFF. Full variable domain (rest looked up from reference TRBV7-3 and TRBJ2-1): GAGVSQTPSNKVTEKGKYVELRCDPISGHTALYWYRQSLGQGPEFLIYFQGTGAADDSGLPNDRFFAVRPEGSVSTLKIQRTERGDSAVYLCASSPSRRGTYYNEQFFGPGTRLTVL.

According to its frequency, this clonotype is medium-sized. This chain connects TRBV28 to TRBJ2-7; lacking DNA, the TRBD1 call made by TCRdb goes unchecked. In germline, CDR1 is MDHEN, CDR2 SYDVKM. The CDR3 is 14 residues long. The CDR3 reads CASSFGDRAYEQYF.

By frequency, this clonotype registers medium-sized. The V and J genes are TRBV28 and TRBJ1-2; there is no DNA to check the TCRdb D call of TRBD1. CDR3 size: 14 residues. Germline V gene data show CDR1 as MDHEN and CDR2 as SYDVKM. The CDR3 loop reads CASGKGGNYYGYTF.

By frequency, this clonotype registers large. J is TRBJ2-7 and V is TRBV3-1; the D call of TRBD1 rests on TCRdb alone, since no DNA is present to check it. The CDR3 is 12 amino acids. CDR1 and CDR2 (germline): LGHDT, YNNKEL (reference sequence). CDR3 sequence reads: CASSRTDYEQYF.

This clonotype is called medium-sized based on its frequency. The chain is built from TRBV9 and TRBJ1-1; TCRdb designates TRBD1, a call that cannot be tested without DNA. The CDR3 loop spans 17 amino acids. Germline CDR1 reads SGDLS; CDR2 reads YYNGEE. This CDR3 is CASSDYRGRSVNTEAFF.

This clonotype is labeled medium-sized (0.01 to 0.1%) based on frequency. V usage is TRBV7-8 and J usage is TRBJ1-1; the TCRdb call, TRBD1, lacks DNA for checking. The CDR3 contains 16 residues. CDR1 and CDR2 (germline): SGHVS, FQNEAQ. The CDR3: CASSSGDRVMNTEAFF.

This clonotype is deemed medium-sized by its frequency. The rearrangement links TRBV29-1 to TRBJ1-5; the TRBD1 assignment by TCRdb is unverifiable without DNA. CDR3 length equals 13 residues. Germline assignment: CDR1 SQVTM and CDR2 ANQGSEA. The CDR3 loop reads CSVQTGGDQPQHF.

This clonotype is identified as medium-sized from frequency. The V and J genes are TRBV20-1 and TRBJ1-1. CDR1 DFQATT and CDR2 SNEGSKA come from the germline V gene (reference sequence). The CDR3 totals 13 residues. The CDR3 reads CSAVVIGNTEAFF.

This clonotype is labeled medium-sized based on frequency. The V and J genes are TRBV13 and TRBJ2-1; TCRdb's D call of TRBD2 is untestable without DNA. CDR1 is PRHDT, CDR2 FYEKMQ, per germline (reference sequence). The CDR3 length is 16 residues. CDR3 sequence reads: CASSYGTSGSYNEQFF.

According to its frequency, this clonotype is medium-sized (0.01 to 0.1%). This chain uses TRBV6-6 with TRBJ1-1; with no DNA, the TCRdb D assignment of TRBD1 cannot be verified. CDR3 length: 16 residues. Germline-derived CDR1 and CDR2 are MNHNY and SVGAGI (reference sequence). The CDR3 sequence: CASSYESQGWYTEAFF.

This clonotype is identified as large from frequency. The chain links TRBV2 to TRBJ2-2; TCRdb names TRBD1, which stays unverified in the absence of DNA. The germline CDR1 and CDR2 sequences are SNHLY and FYNNEI. The CDR3 is 15 amino acids. CDR3 in amino acids: CASSEVTVNTGELFF.

This clonotype ranks as large in terms of frequency. CDR3 protein: CSARDHLELETQYF. The rearrangement joins TRBV20-1 to TRBJ2-5. The germline V gene has CDR1 DFQATT and CDR2 SNEGSKA (reference sequence). The CDR3 length is 14 residues.

Its frequency marks this clonotype as large. This rearrangement joins TRBV27 to TRBJ1-2; TCRdb designates TRBD1, a call that cannot be tested without DNA. Looked up from germline, CDR1 is MNHEY and CDR2 is SMNVEV (reference sequence). There are 13 residues in the CDR3. This CDR3 is CASSAGTRYGYTF.

By frequency, this clonotype registers medium-sized. This chain's CDR3 is CASSTETQPGDEQFF. The J gene is TRBJ2-1, the V gene TRBV19. Germline V gives CDR1 LNHDA, CDR2 SQIVND (reference sequence). There are 15 residues in the CDR3.

In terms of frequency, this clonotype is large. The J gene is TRBJ1-1, the V gene TRBV7-8. Germline values: CDR1 SGHVS, CDR2 FQNEAQ. The CDR3 consists of 13 residues. CDR3: CASSLGLRAEAFF.

This clonotype registers medium-sized by frequency. The chain uses TRBV19 and TRBJ1-6; TCRdb indicates TRBD1, and absent DNA this call remains unverified. CDR3 length equals 15 residues. Looked up from germline, CDR1 is LNHDA and CDR2 is SQIVND (reference sequence). The chain's CDR3 is CASTLANRGGSPLHF.

By frequency, this clonotype registers medium-sized. The chain joins TRBV6-5 to TRBJ2-5. This CDR3 spans 13 amino acids. CDR1 is MNHEY, CDR2 SVGAGI, per germline. The CDR3 sequence: CASSYSIWGTQYF.

According to its frequency, this clonotype is medium-sized. This chain uses TRBV18 with TRBJ1-3; the D gene TCRdb calls, TRBD1, cannot be checked with no DNA. The length of the CDR3 is 17 residues. Germline values: CDR1 KGHSH, CDR2 LQKENI. This chain's CDR3 is CASSPPGGYSSGNTIYF.

By frequency, this clonotype registers large (0.1 to 1%). The CDR3 protein is CAISESPSSSDTQYF. The chain joins TRBV10-3 to TRBJ2-3. Germline values: CDR1 ENHRY, CDR2 SYGVKD. The CDR3 spans 15 residues.

In terms of frequency, this clonotype is large. The rearrangement uses TRBV7-8 and TRBJ2-3; without DNA, the TCRdb call of TRBD2 cannot be checked. Per the germline V gene, CDR1 is SGHVS and CDR2 is FQNEAQ. This CDR3 is built from 15 residues. The CDR3 loop is CASSPGLVSTDTQYF.